This T cell receptor (beta chain) came from a study of shared clonotypes between healthy human individuals. For the study at large: Plates per donor: three CD4 naive, three CD4 memory, two CD8 naive, one CD8 memory.

Worth noting for this clone: Antigen unknown.

The germline CDR1 and CDR2 sequences are SNHLY and FYNNEI. The CDR3 runs 16 residues. With V trimmed by 5 bases and J by 7 bases, 10 bases remained unmatched. Replicate PCRs from sorted subsets contained approximately 220 ng DNA, which is 30,000 to 35,000 T cell genomes. Measured with immunoSEQ multiplex PCR; TCRdb has only the in-frame clones, and not every one. This sample yields some 2,000,000 clones, of which around 95% are seen a single time; more than 0.1% belongs to the top ten. Regarding the study as a whole: Represented diversity, genetic and exposure-history alike, was limited by few donors. Depth was large, yet rarefaction showed that sorted-subset sequencing was incomplete.

The source is a man younger than 35 in good health. V is TRBV2 and J is TRBJ1-6; TRBD1 matches 8 bases. Sequencing was performed on naive CD4+ T cells sorted from blood. Stated subset: CD45RA+ positively selected. The CDR3 DNA is TGTGCCAGCAGTTCCGAACAGGGGGTCGGGAATTCACCCCTCCACTTT. It codes for CASSSEQGVGNSPLHF.